This is a list of T cell receptor beta chains from one sample in a study of shared clonotypes between healthy human individuals. TCRdb's table, derived via immunoSEQ multiplex PCR, lists solely in-frame clones and lacks some. Here the sample spans roughly 1.4 million clones, around 98.5% being singletons. Material: naive CD4+ T cells sorted from blood. All receptors derive from a man under 40 in good health. Both conserved end residues are part of each CDR3. D genes are given only for firm matches. Size is stated for part of the rows, as once, few or many counts, or as a class when the clone is expanded.

>TRBV5-6|-|TRBJ2-7|-
TGTGCCGGCAGCTTGGGATGGGGCAGGGAGGCCTACGAGCAGTACTTC
CAGSLGWGREAYEQYF
>TRBV2|-|TRBJ2-1|-
TGTGCCAGCAGTGGGAAAGGGAACAATGAGCAGTTCTTC
CASSGKGNNEQFF
>TRBV19|-|TRBJ1-5|-
TGTGCCAGTAGTATTCGAGGGGCCCGCAATCAGCCCCAGCATTTT
CASSIRGARNQPQHF
>TRBV10-2|-|TRBJ2-1|TRBD2
TGCGCCAGCAGTGAGACTAGCGATGAGCAGTTCTTC
CASSETSDEQFF
>TRBV7-2|-|TRBJ1-2|-
TGTGCCAGCAGTTCCTCTCCCGGGACGCCGCTGGGCTACACCTTC
CASSSSPGTPLGYTF
>TRBV21-1|-|TRBJ2-3|-
TGTGCCAGCAGCAAAGGCAGGGTTCGGGGCACAGATACGCAGTATTTT
CASSKGRVRGTDTQYF
>TRBV15|-|TRBJ2-7|-
TGTGCCACCAGCAGAGATTTAACAGGAACTCTCCACGAGCAGTACTTC
CATSRDLTGTLHEQYF
>TRBV10-3|-|TRBJ2-5|TRBD2
TGTGCCATCAGTGGTCAAGCGGGAGTCGGGGAGACCCAGTACTTC
CAISGQAGVGETQYF
>TRBV18|-|TRBJ1-1|-
TGTGCCAGCTCCGACAGGATGAACACTGAAGCTTTCTTT
CASSDRMNTEAFF
>TRBV28|-|TRBJ2-6|-
TGTGCCAGCAGTTTAGGGACGGCCTCTGGGGCCAACGTCCTGACTTTC
CASSLGTASGANVLTF
>TRBV5-5|-|TRBJ2-7|-
TGTGCCAGCAGCTTGGATGGGACGTACTACGAGCAGTACTTC
CASSLDGTYYEQYF
>TRBV19|-|TRBJ2-3|TRBD1
TGTGCCAGCGAAGACGGGACAGGGGGCACTTCCCAGTATTTT
CASEDGTGGTSQYF
>TRBV5-4|-|TRBJ2-7|TRBD2
TGTGCCAGCAGCTTGTCCGCTAGCGGAGCCCACGAGCAGTACTTC
CASSLSASGAHEQYF
>TRBV7-6|-|TRBJ2-1|TRBD1
TGTGCCAGCAGCCCGATCGGACAGGCCCCAAGCTCCTACAATGAGCAGTTCTTC
CASSPIGQAPSSYNEQFF
>TRBV5-1|-|TRBJ1-2|TRBD1
TGCGCCAGCAGCCCGGGGACAGGGGGCATCAGTGTCTATGGCTACACCTTC
CASSPGTGGISVYGYTF
>TRBV5-1|-|TRBJ2-3|-
TGCGCCAGCAGCCGACAGGGCACAGATACGCAGTATTTT
CASSRQGTDTQYF
>TRBV7-3|-|TRBJ2-3|-
TGTGCCAGCAGCTGGGCGGGTCGCACAGATACGCAGTATTTT
CASSWAGRTDTQYF
>TRBV7-9|-|TRBJ1-3|TRBD1
TGTGCCAGCAGCAAAACCGGGACAGAAAACACCATATATTTT
CASSKTGTENTIYF
>TRBV7-2|-|TRBJ1-5|TRBD1
TGTGCCAGCAGCTTAGAATTAGGGGGCAGTCAGCCCCAGCATTTT
CASSLELGGSQPQHF
>TRBV6-6|-|TRBJ2-1|TRBD2
TGTGCCAGCAGTTACTCTTCTAGCGGGAGTGAAGAGCAGTTCTTC
CASSYSSSGSEEQFF
>TRBV6-1|once|TRBJ2-7|-
TGTGCCAGCACTAAGGTTCCAGTACTACTCTACGAGCAGTACTTC
CASTKVPVLLYEQYF
>TRBV9|once|TRBJ2-5|-
TGTGCCAGCAGCCACCGACCCCTCCCAGAGACCCAGTACTTC
CASSHRPLPETQYF
>TRBV19|-|TRBJ1-1|-
TGTGCCAGTGCCTTAGGGGGGAACACTGAAGCTTTCTTT
CASALGGNTEAFF
>TRBV28|-|TRBJ1-2|-
TGTGCCAGCAGTTTAGGGACACACCTTGGCTACACCTTC
CASSLGTHLGYTF
>TRBV5-6|-|TRBJ2-5|TRBD2
TGTGCCAGCAGCTTGCTAGCGGGACTCCAAGAGACCCAGTACTTC
CASSLLAGLQETQYF
>TRBV28|-|TRBJ2-3|-
TGTGCCAGCAGTAGTCCTAGTGGTTCGCCTGATACGCAGTATTTT
CASSSPSGSPDTQYF
>TRBV11-2|-|TRBJ2-7|-
TGTGCCAGCAGCCTTGAACCGGGACGAACCTACGAGCAGTACTTC
CASSLEPGRTYEQYF
>TRBV6-6|-|TRBJ1-5|-
TGTGCCAGCAGTACACGGACTAGGGGTAGCAATCAGCCCCAGCATTTT
CASSTRTRGSNQPQHF
>TRBV11-2|-|TRBJ2-5|-
TGTGCCAGCAGCCCGGGACGGCAGTACCAAGAGACCCAGTACTTC
CASSPGRQYQETQYF
>TRBV29-1|once|TRBJ2-3|TRBD1
TGCAGCGTTGTCGGTAGTATGAGGACAGGGCCCACAGATACGCAGTATTTT
CSVVGSMRTGPTDTQYF
>TRBV4-3|once|TRBJ2-5|-
TGCGCCAGCAGCCAAGATCTCGGTCCTCAAGAGACCCAGTACTTC
CASSQDLGPQETQYF
>TRBV28|-|TRBJ2-7|TRBD1
TGTGCCAGCATTGGACAGGGGTCGATCGAGCAGTACTTC
CASIGQGSIEQYF
>TRBV30|once|TRBJ1-2|-
TGTGCCGGGCAGGGGCTCTATGGCTACACCTTC
CAGQGLYGYTF
>TRBV18|-|TRBJ1-5|TRBD1
TGTGCCAGCTCGGGGGACAGTAGCAATCAGCCCCAGCATTTT
CASSGDSSNQPQHF
>TRBV9|-|TRBJ2-1|-
TGTGCCAGCAGCGTAGGTCTTGCGGGTTCCGACAATGAGCAGTTCTTC
CASSVGLAGSDNEQFF
>TRBV5-1|-|TRBJ2-7|-
TGCGCCAGCAGGCTAGACGGGGCGTCCTACGAGCAGTACTTC
CASRLDGASYEQYF
>TRBV5-5|-|TRBJ1-1|-
TGTGCCAGCAAGGCCGGGGGGACCACTGAAGCTTTCTTT
CASKAGGTTEAFF
>TRBV29-1|-|TRBJ2-3|TRBD1
TGCAGCGTTGAAAGCTGGGGGCAGGGGGCATTAGATACGCAGTATTTT
CSVESWGQGALDTQYF
>TRBV14|-|TRBJ1-2|-
TGTGCCAGCAGCCAAGTTGGGCGGTACTATGGCTACACCTTC
CASSQVGRYYGYTF
>TRBV9|-|TRBJ1-1|TRBD1
TGTGCCAGCAGCGTTTCTACGTCGGGACAGACTGAAGCTTTCTTT
CASSVSTSGQTEAFF
>TRBV4-1|-|TRBJ1-2|-
TGCGCCAGCAGCCATGTAGGGGAAGGAGGCTACACCTTC
CASSHVGEGGYTF
>TRBV6-6|-|TRBJ1-1|-
TGTGCCAGCAGTTACCGCTACACTGAAGCTTTCTTT
CASSYRYTEAFF
>TRBV14|-|TRBJ2-1|TRBD2
TGTGCCAGCAGTCGCAGACCGGGAGGAGGCTACAATGAGCAGTTCTTC
CASSRRPGGGYNEQFF
>TRBV28|-|TRBJ2-7|TRBD1
TGTGCCAGCACTCCGGGACAGTCCTACGAGCAGTACTTC
CASTPGQSYEQYF
>TRBV11-2|-|TRBJ2-2|TRBD1
TGTGCCAGCAGCTTAGGAAGGGGGCCGAGCACCGGGGAGCTGTTTTTT
CASSLGRGPSTGELFF
>TRBV28|once|TRBJ1-2|-
TGTGCCAGCAGATTTGATTATCGCAGGGTAGAGGGCTACACCTTC
CASRFDYRRVEGYTF